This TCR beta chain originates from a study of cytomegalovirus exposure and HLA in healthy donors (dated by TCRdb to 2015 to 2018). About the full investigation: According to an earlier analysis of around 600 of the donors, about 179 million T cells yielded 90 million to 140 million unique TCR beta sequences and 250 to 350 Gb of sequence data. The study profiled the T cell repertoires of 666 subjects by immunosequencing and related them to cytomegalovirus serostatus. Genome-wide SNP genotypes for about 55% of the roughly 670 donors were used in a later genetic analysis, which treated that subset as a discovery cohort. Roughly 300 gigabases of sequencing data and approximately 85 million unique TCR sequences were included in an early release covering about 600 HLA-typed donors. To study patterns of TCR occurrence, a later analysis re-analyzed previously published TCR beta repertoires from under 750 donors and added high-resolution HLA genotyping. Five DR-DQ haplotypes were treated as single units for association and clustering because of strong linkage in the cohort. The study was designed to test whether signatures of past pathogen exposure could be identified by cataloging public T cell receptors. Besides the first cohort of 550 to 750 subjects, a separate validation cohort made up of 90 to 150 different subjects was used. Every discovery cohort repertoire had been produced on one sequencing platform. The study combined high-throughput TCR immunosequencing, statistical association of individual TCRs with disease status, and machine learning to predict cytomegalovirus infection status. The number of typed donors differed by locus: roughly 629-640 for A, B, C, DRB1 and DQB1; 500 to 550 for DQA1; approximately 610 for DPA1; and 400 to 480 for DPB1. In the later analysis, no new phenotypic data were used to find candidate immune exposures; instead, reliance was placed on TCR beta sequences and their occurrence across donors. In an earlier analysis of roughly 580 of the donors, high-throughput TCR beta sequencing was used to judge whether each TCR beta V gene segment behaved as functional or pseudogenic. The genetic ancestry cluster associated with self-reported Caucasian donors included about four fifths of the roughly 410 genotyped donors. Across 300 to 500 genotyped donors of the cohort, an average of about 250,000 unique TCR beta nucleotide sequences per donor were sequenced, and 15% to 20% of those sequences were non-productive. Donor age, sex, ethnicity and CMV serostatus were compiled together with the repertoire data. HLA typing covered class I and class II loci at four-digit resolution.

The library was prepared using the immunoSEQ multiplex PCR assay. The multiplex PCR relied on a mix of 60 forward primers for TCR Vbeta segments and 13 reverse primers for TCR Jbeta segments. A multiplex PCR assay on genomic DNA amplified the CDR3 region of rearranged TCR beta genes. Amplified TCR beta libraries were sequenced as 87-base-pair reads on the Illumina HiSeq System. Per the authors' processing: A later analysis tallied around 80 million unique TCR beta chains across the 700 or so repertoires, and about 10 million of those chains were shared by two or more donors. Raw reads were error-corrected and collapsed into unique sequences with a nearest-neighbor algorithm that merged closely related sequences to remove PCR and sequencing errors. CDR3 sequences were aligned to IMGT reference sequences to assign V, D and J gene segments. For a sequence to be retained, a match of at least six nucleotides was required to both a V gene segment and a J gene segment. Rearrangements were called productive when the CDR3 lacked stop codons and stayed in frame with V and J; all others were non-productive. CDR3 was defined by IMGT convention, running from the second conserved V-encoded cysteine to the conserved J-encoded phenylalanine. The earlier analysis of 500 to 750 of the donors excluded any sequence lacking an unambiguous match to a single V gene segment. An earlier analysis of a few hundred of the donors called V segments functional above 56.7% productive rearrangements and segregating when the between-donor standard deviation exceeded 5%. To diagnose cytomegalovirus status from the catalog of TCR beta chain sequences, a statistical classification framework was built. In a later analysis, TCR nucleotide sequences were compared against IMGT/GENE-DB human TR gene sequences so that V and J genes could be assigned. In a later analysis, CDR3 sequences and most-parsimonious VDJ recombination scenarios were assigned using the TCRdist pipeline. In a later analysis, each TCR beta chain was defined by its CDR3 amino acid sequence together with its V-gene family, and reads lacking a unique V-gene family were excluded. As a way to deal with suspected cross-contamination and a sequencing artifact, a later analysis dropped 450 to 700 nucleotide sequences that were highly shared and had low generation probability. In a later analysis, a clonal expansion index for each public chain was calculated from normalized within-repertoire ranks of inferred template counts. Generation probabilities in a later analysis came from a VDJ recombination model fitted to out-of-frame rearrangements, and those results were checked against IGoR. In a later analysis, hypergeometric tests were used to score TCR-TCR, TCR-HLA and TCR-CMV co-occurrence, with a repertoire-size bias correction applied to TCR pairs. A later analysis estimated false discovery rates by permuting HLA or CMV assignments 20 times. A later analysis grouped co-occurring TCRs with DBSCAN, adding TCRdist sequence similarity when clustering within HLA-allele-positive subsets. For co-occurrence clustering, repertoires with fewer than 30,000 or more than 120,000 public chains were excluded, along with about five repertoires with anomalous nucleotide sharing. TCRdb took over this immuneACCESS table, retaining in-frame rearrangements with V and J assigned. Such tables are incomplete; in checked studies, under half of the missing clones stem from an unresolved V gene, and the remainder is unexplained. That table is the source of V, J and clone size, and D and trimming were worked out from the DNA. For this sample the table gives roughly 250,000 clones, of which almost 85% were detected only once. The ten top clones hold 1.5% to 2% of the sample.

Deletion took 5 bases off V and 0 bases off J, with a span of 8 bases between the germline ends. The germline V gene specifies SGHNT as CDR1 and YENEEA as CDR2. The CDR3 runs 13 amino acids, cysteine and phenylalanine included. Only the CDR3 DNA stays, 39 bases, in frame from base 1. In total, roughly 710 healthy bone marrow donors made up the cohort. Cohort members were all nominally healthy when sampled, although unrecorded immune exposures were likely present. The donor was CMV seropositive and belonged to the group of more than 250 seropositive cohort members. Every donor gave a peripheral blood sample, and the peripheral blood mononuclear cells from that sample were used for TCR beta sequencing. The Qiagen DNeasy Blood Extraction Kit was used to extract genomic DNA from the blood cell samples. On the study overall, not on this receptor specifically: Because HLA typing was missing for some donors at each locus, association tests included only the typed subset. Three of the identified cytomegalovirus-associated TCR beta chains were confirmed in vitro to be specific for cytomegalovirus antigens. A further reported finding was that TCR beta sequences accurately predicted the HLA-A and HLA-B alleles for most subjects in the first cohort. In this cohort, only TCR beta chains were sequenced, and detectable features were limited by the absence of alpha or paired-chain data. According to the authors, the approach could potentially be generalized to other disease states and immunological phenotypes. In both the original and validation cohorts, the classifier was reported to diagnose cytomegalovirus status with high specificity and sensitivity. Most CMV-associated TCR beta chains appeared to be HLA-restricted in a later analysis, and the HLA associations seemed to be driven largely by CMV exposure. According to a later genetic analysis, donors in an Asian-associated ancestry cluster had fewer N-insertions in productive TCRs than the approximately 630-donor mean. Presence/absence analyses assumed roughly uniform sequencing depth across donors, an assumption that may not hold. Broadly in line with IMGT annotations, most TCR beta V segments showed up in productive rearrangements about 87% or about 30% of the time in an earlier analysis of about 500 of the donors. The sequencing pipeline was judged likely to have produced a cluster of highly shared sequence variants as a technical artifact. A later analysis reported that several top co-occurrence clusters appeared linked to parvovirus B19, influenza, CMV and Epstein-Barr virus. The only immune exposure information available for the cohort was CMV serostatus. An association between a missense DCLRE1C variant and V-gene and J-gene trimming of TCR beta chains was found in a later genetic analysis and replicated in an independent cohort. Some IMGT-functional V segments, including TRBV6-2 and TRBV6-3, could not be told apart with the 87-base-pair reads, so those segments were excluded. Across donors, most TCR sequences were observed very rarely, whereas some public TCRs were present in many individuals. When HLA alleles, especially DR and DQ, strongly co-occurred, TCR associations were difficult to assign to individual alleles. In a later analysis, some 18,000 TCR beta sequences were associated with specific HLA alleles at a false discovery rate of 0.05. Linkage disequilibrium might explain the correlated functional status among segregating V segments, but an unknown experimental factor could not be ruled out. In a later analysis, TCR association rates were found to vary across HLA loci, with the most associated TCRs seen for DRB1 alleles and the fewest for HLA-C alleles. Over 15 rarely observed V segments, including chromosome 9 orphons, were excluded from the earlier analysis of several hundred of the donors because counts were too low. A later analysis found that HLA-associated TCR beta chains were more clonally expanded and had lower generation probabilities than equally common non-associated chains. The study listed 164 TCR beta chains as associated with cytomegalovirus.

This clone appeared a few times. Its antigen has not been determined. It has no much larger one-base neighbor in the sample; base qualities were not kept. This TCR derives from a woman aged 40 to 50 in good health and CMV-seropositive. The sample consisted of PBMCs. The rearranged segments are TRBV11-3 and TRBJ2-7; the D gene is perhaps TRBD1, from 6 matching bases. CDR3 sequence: CASSGQTSYEQYF. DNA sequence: TGTGCCAGCAGCGGACAGACCTCCTACGAGCAGTACTTC.